Below, one T cell receptor (beta chain) is given with its context. The CDR3 runs to 14 residues. Germline CDR1 and CDR2: SGHDN and FVKESK. The V and J ends lost 1 base and 9 bases, in that order; junction bases with no gene match: 2. Generated by immunoSEQ multiplex PCR, the TCRdb table keeps only in-frame clones and is missing some. The sample records roughly 100,000 clones, under 85% being singletons. This sample stems from a study of blood T cell repertoires in COVID-19. About the research overall: The origin of the acute and convalescent COVID-19 samples was the United States, Italy and Spain. T cells, B-cell-depleted T cells, or PBMCs provided the cDNA or gDNA that served as material.

This receptor was taken from an older woman with acute or convalescent COVID-19. The gene calls are TRBV14 and TRBJ2-1, with 11 nucleotides matching TRBD2. Sequenced material: peripheral blood. The CDR3, as DNA: TGTGCCAGCAGCCAAGGTCTAGCGGGGGGTGAGCAGTTCTTC. Its protein is CASSQGLAGGEQFF.